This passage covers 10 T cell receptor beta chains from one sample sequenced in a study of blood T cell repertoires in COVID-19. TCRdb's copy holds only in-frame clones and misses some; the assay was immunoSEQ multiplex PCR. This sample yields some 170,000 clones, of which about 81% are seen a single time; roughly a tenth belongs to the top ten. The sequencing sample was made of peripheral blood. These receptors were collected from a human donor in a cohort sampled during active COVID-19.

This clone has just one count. CDR3 nucleotides: TGTGCCAGCAGACGGACTAGCGGGAGCGCAGATACGCAGTATTTT. Translating it yields CASRRTSGSADTQYF. The V gene is TRBV2, the J gene TRBJ2-3, with TRBD2 identical over 13 bases. V trimming: 6 bases; J trimming: 4 bases; junction bases outside the gene matches: 4. Germline CDR1 SNHLY, CDR2 FYNNEI. The CDR3 extends over 15 amino acids.

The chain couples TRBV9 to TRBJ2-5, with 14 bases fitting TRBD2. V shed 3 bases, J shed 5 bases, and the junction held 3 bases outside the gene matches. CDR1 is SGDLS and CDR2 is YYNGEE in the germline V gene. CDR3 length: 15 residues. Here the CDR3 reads CASSGGTSGSETQYF. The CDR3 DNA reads TGTGCCAGCAGCGGAGGGACTAGCGGGAGTGAGACCCAGTACTTC. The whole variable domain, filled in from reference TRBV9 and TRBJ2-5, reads DSGVTQTPKHLITATGQRVTLRCSPRSGDLSVYWYQQSLDQGLQFLIQYYNGEERAKGNILERFSAQQFPDLHSELNLSSLELGDSALYFCASSGGTSGSETQYFGPGTRLLVL.

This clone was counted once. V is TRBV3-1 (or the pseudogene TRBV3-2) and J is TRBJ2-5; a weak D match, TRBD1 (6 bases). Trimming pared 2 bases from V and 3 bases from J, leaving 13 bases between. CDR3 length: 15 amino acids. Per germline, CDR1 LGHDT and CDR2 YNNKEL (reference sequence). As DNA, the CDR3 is TGTGCCAGCAGCCAACGGCCGAGGGGGAAAGAGACCCAGTACTTC. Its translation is CASSQRPRGKETQYF.

The CDR3 reads CASSQDRTGGYTGELFF. The CDR3 bases are TGCGCCAGCAGCCAAGATCGGACAGGGGGTTACACCGGGGAGCTGTTTTTT. V usage is TRBV4-3 and J usage is TRBJ2-2; 10 positions match TRBD1. Germline V gene data show CDR1 as LGHNA and CDR2 as YSLEER. The CDR3 spans 17 residues. Trimming took 0 bases from V and 3 from J; bases not matched to a gene: 4.

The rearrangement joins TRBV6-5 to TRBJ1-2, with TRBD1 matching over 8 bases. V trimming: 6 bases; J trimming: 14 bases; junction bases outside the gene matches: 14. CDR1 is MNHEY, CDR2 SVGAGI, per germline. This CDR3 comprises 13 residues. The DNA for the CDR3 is TGTGCCAGCAGCCCGAAGAGCCAGGGGGCGAGGACCTTC. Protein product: CASSPKSQGARTF.

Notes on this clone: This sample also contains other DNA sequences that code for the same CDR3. CDR3 in DNA: TGTGCCAGCAGCCCAAGCGACACTGAAGCTTTCTTT. This gives the protein CASSPSDTEAFF. J is TRBJ1-1 and V is TRBV7-9; D not resolved. V was clipped by 5 bases and J by 3 bases, with 7 bases between them. This CDR3 region has 12 residues. Germline V gene data show CDR1 as SEHNR and CDR2 as FQNEAQ (reference sequence).

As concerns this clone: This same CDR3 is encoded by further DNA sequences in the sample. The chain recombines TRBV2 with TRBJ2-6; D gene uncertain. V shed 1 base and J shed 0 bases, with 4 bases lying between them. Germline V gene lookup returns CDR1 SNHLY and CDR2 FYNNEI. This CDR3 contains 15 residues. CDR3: CASSEDSSGANVLTF. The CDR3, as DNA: TGTGCCAGCAGTGAAGACAGCTCTGGGGCCAACGTCCTGACTTTC.

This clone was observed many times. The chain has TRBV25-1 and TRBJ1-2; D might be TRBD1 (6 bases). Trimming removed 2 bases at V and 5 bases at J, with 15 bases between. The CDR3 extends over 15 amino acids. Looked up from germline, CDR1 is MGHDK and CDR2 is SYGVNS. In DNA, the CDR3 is TGTGCCAGCAGTGAAGCCGGGGCCAGGGGTTATGGCTACACCTTC. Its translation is CASSEAGARGYGYTF.

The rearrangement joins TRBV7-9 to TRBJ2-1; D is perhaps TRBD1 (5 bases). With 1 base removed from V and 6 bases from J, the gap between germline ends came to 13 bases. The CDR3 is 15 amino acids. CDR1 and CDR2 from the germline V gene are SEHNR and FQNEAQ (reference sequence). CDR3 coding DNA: TGTGCCAGCAGCTTAGAAGGGGTAAAGCTCAATGAGCAGTTCTTC. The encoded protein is CASSLEGVKLNEQFF.

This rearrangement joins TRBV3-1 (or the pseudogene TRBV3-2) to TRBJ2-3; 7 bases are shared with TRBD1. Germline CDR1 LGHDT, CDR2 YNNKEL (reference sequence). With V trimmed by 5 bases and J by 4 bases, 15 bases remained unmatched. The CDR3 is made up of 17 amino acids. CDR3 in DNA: TGTGCCAGCAGCGCTACCCGGGACAGCTTTCTCTCAGATACGCAGTATTTT. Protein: CASSATRDSFLSDTQYF.